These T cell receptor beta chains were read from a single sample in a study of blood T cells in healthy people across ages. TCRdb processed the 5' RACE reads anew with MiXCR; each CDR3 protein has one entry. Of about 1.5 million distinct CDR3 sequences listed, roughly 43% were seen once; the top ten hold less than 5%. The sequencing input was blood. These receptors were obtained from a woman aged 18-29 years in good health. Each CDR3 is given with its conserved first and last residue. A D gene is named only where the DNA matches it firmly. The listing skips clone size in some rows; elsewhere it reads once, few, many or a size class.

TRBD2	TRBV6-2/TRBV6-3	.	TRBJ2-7	CASSSRLAGGRPSSYEQYF	TGTGCCAGCAGTTCCCGACTAGCGGGAGGGCGACCGAGCTCCTACGAGCAGTACTTC
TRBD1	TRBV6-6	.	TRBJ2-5	CASSYSDRGQGTQYF	TGTGCCAGCAGTTACAGTGACAGGGGGCAAGGGACCCAGTACTTC
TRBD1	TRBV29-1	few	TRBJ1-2	CSVTGDNYYGYTF	TGCAGCGTGACAGGGGACAATTACTATGGCTACACCTTC
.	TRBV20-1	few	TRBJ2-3	CSSLSGSTDTQYF	TGCAGTTCCCTGTCGGGGAGCACAGATACGCAGTATTTT
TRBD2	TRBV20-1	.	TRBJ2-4	CSATDPSGGRGYEQYF	TGCAGTGCTACCGACCCTAGCGGGGGTAGAGGGTATGAGCAGTACTTC
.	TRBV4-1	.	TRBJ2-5	CASSEGPRQATQYF	TGCGCCAGCAGCGAGGGACCGAGACAAGCGACCCAGTACTTC
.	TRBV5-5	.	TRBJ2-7	CASSWVGGSEQYF	TGTGCCAGCAGCTGGGTGGGGGGTTCCGAGCAGTACTTC
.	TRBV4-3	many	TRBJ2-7	CASSQDVAESFAYEQYF	TGCGCCAGCAGCCAGGACGTAGCGGAGTCTTTTGCCTACGAGCAGTACTTC
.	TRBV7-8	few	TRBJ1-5	CASSLGQGFNQPQHF	TGTGCCAGCAGCTTAGGTCAGGGATTCAATCAGCCCCAGCATTTT
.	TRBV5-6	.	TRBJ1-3	CASSLGRNDAIYF	TGTGCCAGCAGCTTGGGTCGGAATGACGCCATATATTTT
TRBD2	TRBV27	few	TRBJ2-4	CASRTLGSSGGHKNIQYF	TGTGCCAGCAGGACCCTCGGGTCTAGCGGGGGGCACAAAAACATTCAGTACTTC
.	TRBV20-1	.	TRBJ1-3	CSALLFGNTIYF	TGCAGTGCGTTACTTTTTGGAAACACCATATATTTT
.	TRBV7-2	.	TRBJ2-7	CASSLWAGVYEQYF	TGTGCCAGCAGCTTATGGGCGGGTGTCTACGAGCAGTACTTC
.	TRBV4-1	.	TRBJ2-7	CASSQVPGSTYEQYF	TGCGCCAGCAGCCAAGTCCCTGGCAGCACCTACGAGCAGTACTTC
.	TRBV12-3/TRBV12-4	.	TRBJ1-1	CASNKVTGTEAFF	TGTGCCAGCAATAAGGTCACCGGGACTGAAGCTTTCTTT
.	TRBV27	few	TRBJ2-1	CASSLGLRREQFF	TGTGCCAGCAGTCTGGGACTCAGGCGTGAGCAGTTCTTC
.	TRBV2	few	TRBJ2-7	CASSDYSPLEQYF	TGTGCCAGCAGTGACTACAGCCCACTCGAGCAGTACTTC
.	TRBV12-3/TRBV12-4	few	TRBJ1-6	CASSGHYSPLHF	TGTGCCAGCAGTGGGCATTATTCACCCCTCCACTTT
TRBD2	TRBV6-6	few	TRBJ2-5	CASSYRGQRGIQETQYF	TGTGCCAGCAGTTACCGTGGCCAGCGGGGTATCCAAGAGACCCAGTACTTC
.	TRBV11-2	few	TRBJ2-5	CASSQRPGSQETQYF	TGTGCCAGCAGTCAAAGGCCTGGCAGCCAAGAGACCCAGTACTTC
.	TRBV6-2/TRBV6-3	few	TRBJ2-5	CASSGRRGSETQYF	TGTGCCAGCAGTGGCCGGCGGGGCAGTGAGACCCAGTACTTC
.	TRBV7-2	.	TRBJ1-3	CASSLRQPDPWSSGNTIYF	TGTGCCAGCAGCTTACGACAACCGGATCCTTGGAGCTCTGGAAACACCATATATTTT
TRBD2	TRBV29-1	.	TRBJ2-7	CSVRASGTDTQYF	TGCAGCGTCCGAGCTAGCGGCACAGATACGCAGTACTTC
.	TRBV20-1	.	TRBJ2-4	CSASPAEVSVWIDIQYF	TGCAGTGCTAGTCCCGCGGAGGTCTCCGTATGGATCGACATTCAGTACTTC
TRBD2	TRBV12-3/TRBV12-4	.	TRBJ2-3	CASASGSRGTDTQYF	TGTGCCAGCGCTAGCGGGAGTAGGGGTACAGATACGCAGTATTTT
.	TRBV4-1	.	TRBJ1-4	CASSQVGGFEKLFF	TGCGCCAGCAGCCAAGTCGGAGGGTTTGAAAAACTGTTTTTT
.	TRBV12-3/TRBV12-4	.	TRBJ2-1	CASSKGTSGPYNEQFF	TGTGCCAGCAGTAAGGGAACTAGTGGCCCTTACAATGAGCAGTTCTTC
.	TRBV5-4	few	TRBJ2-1	CASSSVVVGDEQFF	TGTGCCAGCAGCTCCGTAGTGGTCGGAGATGAGCAGTTCTTC
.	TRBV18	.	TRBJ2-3	CASLTADAQYF	TGTGCCAGCCTAACGGCAGATGCGCAGTATTTT
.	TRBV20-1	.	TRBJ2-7	CSAGKDGYEQYF	TGCAGTGCTGGTAAAGATGGCTACGAGCAGTACTTC
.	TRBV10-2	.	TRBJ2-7	CASVGAYEQYF	TGCGCCAGCGTAGGGGCATACGAGCAGTACTTC
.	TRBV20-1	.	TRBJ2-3	CSAPREMLTDTQYF	TGCAGTGCTCCCAGGGAGATGCTGACAGATACGCAGTATTTT
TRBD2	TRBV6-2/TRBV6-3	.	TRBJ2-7	CASSSTLAGVYNEQYF	TGTGCCAGCAGTTCGACTCTAGCGGGGGTCTACAATGAGCAGTACTTC
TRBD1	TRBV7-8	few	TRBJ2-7	CASSLGDRAWSEQYF	TGTGCCAGCAGCTTAGGCGACAGGGCCTGGTCCGAGCAGTACTTC
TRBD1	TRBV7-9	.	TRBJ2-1	CASSTGQGSDEQFF	TGTGCCAGCAGCACGGGACAGGGGTCCGATGAGCAGTTCTTC
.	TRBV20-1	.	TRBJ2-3	CSARRQEGKAQYF	TGCAGTGCTAGGAGACAGGAGGGCAAGGCGCAGTATTTT
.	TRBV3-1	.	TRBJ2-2	CAAADVGELFF	TGTGCCGCAGCGGATGTGGGGGAGCTGTTTTTT